This T cell receptor (beta chain) stems from a study of blood T cell repertoires in COVID-19. Study details: Sites across the United States, Italy and Spain contributed samples from acute and convalescent COVID-19.

The repertoire was sequenced with immunoSEQ multiplex PCR; TCRdb's copy has only in-frame clones and lacks some. The data hold around 250,000 clones, with roughly nine tenths observed a single time. The CDR3 runs to 15 residues. Germline assignment: CDR1 LNHDA and CDR2 SQIVND (reference sequence). The V and J ends lost 3 bases and 5 bases, in that order; junction bases with no gene match: 5. The material sequenced was peripheral blood. The TCR was taken from a man aged 55-75 years with acute or convalescent COVID-19. The V call is TRBV19, the J call TRBJ1-5; 9 nucleotides align to TRBD1. This chain's CDR3 is CASSIRDRGYQPQHF. The CDR3 nucleotides read TGTGCCAGTAGTATCCGAGACAGGGGGTATCAGCCCCAGCATTTT.